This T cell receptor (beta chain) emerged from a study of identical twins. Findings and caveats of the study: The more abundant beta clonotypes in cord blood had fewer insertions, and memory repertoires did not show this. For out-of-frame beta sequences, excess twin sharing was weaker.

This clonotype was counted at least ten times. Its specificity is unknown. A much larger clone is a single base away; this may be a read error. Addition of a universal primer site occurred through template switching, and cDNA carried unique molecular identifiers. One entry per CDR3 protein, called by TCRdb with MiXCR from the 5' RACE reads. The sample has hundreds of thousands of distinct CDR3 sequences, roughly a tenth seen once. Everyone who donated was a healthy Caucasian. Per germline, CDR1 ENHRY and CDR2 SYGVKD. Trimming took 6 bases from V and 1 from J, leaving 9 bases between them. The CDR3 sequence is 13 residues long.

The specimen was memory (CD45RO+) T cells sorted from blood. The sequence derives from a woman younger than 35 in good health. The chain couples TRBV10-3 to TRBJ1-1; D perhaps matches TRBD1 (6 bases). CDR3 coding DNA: TGTGCCATCAGCCAGGACAGGAACACTGAAGCTTTCTTT. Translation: CAISQDRNTEAFF.